The next 10 T cell receptor beta chains were all read from a single sample in a study of cytomegalovirus exposure and HLA in healthy donors (dated by TCRdb to about 2017). The library was generated by the immunoSEQ multiplex PCR assay. A mixture of 60 forward primers for TCR Vbeta segments and 13 reverse primers for TCR Jbeta segments was used in the multiplex PCR. Held by TCRdb, this immuneACCESS table contains in-frame sequences only and omits some clones. Under half of the omission traces to an unresolved V gene where checked; the cause of the rest is unknown. The sample includes fewer than 150,000 clones, with around 77% observed a single time. The ten largest clonotypes hold 2% to 2.5% of the sample. Sample: PBMCs. These receptors all come from a man aged 25-45 years in good health and CMV-seronegative.

The V and J genes are TRBV10-3 and TRBJ1-5, with 7 bases fitting TRBD1. The CDR3 consists of 14 residues. The germline CDR1 and CDR2 sequences are ENHRY and SYGVKD. Trimming cost V 4 bases and J 6 bases; bases outside gene matches: 6. The CDR3 coding sequence is TGTGCCATCAGTGGGACAGGTTGGGGTCAGCCCCAGCATTTT. It yields the protein CAISGTGWGQPQHF.

The chain has TRBV5-4 and TRBJ2-4; D is ambiguous. The CDR3 consists of 16 residues. The V gene's germline CDR1 is SGHNT and CDR2 YYREEE (reference sequence). V lost 3 bases and J 5 bases, leaving 18 bases between the germline ends. The DNA for the CDR3 is TGTGCCAGCAGCTCAGGAAAGAGTAAGAGCCAAAACATTCAGTACTTC. It is translated as CASSSGKSKSQNIQYF.

The chain has TRBV7-2 and TRBJ2-4; no clear D. The CDR3 consists of 15 residues. V lost 10 bases and J 0 bases, leaving 16 bases between the germline ends. Germline V gene lookup returns CDR1 SGHTA and CDR2 FQGNSA. CDR3 nucleotides: TGTGCCACCATTGTTCCGGGTCGAGCCAAAAACATTCAGTACTTC. Translation: CATIVPGRAKNIQYF.

V is TRBV7-6 and J is TRBJ1-1; TRBD1 aligns across 7 bases. After removal of 5 bases from V and 0 bases from J, the junction contained 12 bases not matched to a gene. This CDR3 is 17 amino acids long. Germline lookup yields CDR1 SGHVS and CDR2 FNYEAQ. CDR3 amino acids: CASSIPRDRRLNTEAFF. The CDR3 DNA sequence: TGTGCCAGCAGCATACCCCGGGACAGAAGGTTGAACACTGAAGCTTTCTTT.

The chain joins TRBV9 to TRBJ2-1; TRBD2 matches 7 bases. This CDR3 contains 17 residues. Germline V gene sequence: CDR1 SGDLS, CDR2 YYNGEE. With 0 bases clipped from V and 3 bases from J, the junction kept 9 bases outside the gene matches. The CDR3, as DNA: TGTGCCAGCAGCGTAGGGCTGGGGCTAGCGGTCTACAATGAGCAGTTCTTC. Translating gives CASSVGLGLAVYNEQFF.

The rearrangement uses TRBV5-8 and TRBJ2-7; 13 bases agree with TRBD2. From germline, CDR1 is SGHTS and CDR2 YDEGEE. Trimming at V came to 4 bases and at J to 6 bases, leaving 4 bases not matched to a gene. CDR3 length: 14 residues. Written as DNA, the CDR3 is TGTGCCAGCAGCCACCGGACTAGCGGGAGCGAGCAGTACTTC. Its translation: CASSHRTSGSEQYF.

This clone has more than one count but fewer than ten. The chain links TRBV10-2 to TRBJ1-1; a weak D match, TRBD1 (5 bases). The CDR3 length is 14 residues. Germline values: CDR1 WSHSY, CDR2 SAAADI. Trimming cost V 7 bases and J 5 bases, with 17 bases left between them. The CDR3 here is CASTQTREGTEAFF. The CDR3 DNA is TGCGCCAGCACTCAGACCAGGGAAGGTACTGAAGCTTTCTTT.

This clone was seen a handful of times. J is TRBJ2-3 and V is TRBV9; the D gene is possibly TRBD2 (6 bases). This CDR3 region has 15 residues. V lost 3 bases, J lost 2 bases, and 13 bases lay in between. Germline V gene data show CDR1 as SGDLS and CDR2 as YYNGEE. CDR3 residues: CASSARTTHTDTQYF. The DNA of the CDR3 is TGTGCCAGCAGCGCACGGACTACACACACAGATACGCAGTATTTT.

The chain couples TRBV28 to TRBJ2-7; D perhaps matches TRBD1 (6 bases). CDR1 and CDR2 from the germline V gene are MDHEN and SYDVKM. Trimming cost V 4 bases and J 2 bases, with 18 bases left between them. The CDR3 is made up of 16 amino acids. DNA for the CDR3: TGTGCCAGCAGTTGGGCTCCGGGACACCTTACCTACGAGCAGTACTTC. It is translated as CASSWAPGHLTYEQYF.

The chain combines TRBV9 with TRBJ2-3, with a weak D call TRBD2 (7 bases). Trimming removed 3 bases at V and 9 bases at J, with 20 bases between. This CDR3 is 15 amino acids long. Germline loops: CDR1 SGDLS, CDR2 YYNGEE. CDR3 region: CASSEGGASLYTQYF. CDR3 nucleotide sequence: TGTGCCAGCAGCGAAGGGGGGGCTAGCCTTTACACGCAGTATTTT. Drawing the rest from reference TRBV9 and TRBJ2-3, the complete variable domain is DSGVTQTPKHLITATGQRVTLRCSPRSGDLSVYWYQQSLDQGLQFLIQYYNGEERAKGNILERFSAQQFPDLHSELNLSSLELGDSALYFCASSEGGASLYTQYFGPGTRLTVL.